Sequencing of this T cell receptor beta chain was carried out in a study of T cell repertoires in cytomegalovirus infection. TCRdb re-called the reads through MiXCR, storing one row per CDR3 protein. The data contain hundreds of thousands of distinct CDR3 sequences, roughly 26% of them singletons. This clonotype was recorded many times. Sequenced material: CD8+ T cells from PBMCs. The receptor was isolated from a human donor in good health (CMV status not recorded). Some clones in this sample may be carry-over from other donors' samples.

The CDR3 DNA follows: TGTGCCAGCAGCTTAGAATGGGGTAGAAGCTCCTACGAGCAGTACTTC. Protein: CASSLEWGRSSYEQYF. V usage is TRBV7-2 and J usage is TRBJ2-7; D call uncertain. V shed 1 base and J shed 0 bases, with 13 bases lying between them. The CDR3 loop spans 16 amino acids. Germline V CDR1 and CDR2: SGHTA, FQGNSA.